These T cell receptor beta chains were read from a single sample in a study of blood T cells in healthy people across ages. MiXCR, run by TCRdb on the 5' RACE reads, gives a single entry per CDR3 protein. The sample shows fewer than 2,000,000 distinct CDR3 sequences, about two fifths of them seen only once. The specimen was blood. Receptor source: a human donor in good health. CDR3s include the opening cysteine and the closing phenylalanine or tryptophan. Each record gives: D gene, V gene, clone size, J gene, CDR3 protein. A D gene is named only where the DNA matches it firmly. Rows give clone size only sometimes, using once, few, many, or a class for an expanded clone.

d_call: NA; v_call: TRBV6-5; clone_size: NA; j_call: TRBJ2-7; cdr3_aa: CASSTTASYEQYF
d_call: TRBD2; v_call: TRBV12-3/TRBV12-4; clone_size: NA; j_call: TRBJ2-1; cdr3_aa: CASRSLAVTNEQFF
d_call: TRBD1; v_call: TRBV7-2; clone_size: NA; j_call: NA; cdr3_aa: CASSSQTGNARLDEQYF
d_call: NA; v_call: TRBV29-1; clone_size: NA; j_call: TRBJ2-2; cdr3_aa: CSVEGTEHTGELFF
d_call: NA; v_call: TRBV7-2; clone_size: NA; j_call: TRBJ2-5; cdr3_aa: CASSSRGRTGEQYF
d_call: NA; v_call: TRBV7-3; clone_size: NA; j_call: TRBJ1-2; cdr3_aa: CASSLSGGYHGYTF
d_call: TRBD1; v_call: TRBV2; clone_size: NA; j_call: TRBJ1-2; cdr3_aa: CASRSNVGQGLRGYTF
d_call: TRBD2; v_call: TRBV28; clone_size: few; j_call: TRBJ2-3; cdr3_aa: CASSLAGGPLGTQYF
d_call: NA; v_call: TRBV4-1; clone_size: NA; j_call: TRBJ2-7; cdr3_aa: CASSRLGFGEQYF
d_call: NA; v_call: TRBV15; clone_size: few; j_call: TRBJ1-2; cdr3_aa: CATSRDLGIYGYTF
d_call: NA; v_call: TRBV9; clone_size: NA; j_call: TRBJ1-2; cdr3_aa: CASSTPGSRTYGYTF
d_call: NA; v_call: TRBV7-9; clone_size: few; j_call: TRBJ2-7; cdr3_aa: CASSSPTGTSSYEQYF
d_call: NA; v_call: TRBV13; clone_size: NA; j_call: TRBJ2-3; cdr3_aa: CASSQGGFLSTDTQYF
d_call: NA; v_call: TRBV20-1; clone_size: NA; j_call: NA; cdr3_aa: CSARFRTATYEQYF
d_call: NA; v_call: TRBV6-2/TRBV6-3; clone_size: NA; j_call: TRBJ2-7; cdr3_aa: CASIDRISYEQYF
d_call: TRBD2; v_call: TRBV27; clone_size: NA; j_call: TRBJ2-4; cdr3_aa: CASRTVTSGESLAKNIQYF
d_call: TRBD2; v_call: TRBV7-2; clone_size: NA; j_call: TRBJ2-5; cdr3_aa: CASSLARASGTQYF
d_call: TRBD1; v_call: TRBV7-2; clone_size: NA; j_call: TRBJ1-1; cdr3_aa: CASSLALGGEVFF
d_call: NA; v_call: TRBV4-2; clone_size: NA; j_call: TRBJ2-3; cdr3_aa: CASSHRPGTDTQYF
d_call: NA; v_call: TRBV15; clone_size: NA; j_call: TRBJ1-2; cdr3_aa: CATSRVLIGLSGYTF
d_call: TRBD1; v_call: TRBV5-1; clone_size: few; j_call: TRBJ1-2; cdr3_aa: CASRLDRGAASYGYTF
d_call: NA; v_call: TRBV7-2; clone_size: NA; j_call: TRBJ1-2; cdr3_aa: CASSLEVKGYGYTF